Listed here is a single TCR beta chain. Its antigen is still unknown. This entry comes from a study of T cell repertoires in cytomegalovirus infection. In the study overall: An indication of both CMV infection and matching HLA type came from public TCR beta signatures.

Whole-study findings and limits: Cumulated frequencies of public TCR beta families served to identify carriers of CMV plus the relevant HLA. What dominated the ex vivo response were HLA-C-restricted CMV-specific TCR beta clonotypes.

TCRdb reanalysed the reads using MiXCR and keeps one entry per CDR3 protein. This sample has hundreds of thousands of distinct CDR3 sequences, with around 24% found just once. Material for sequencing was CD8+ T cells from PBMCs. The receptor was isolated from a human donor in good health (CMV status not recorded). Some clones in this sample may be carry-over from other donors' samples.

CDR3 sequence: CASSFAQVNTEAFF. The DNA for the CDR3 is TGTGCCAGCAGCTTTGCCCAGGTGAACACTGAAGCTTTCTTT. This sequence joins TRBV7-9 and TRBJ1-1; D call uncertain. This CDR3 is 14 amino acids long. Germline V lookup: CDR1 SEHNR, CDR2 FQNEAQ (reference sequence). Trimming removed 3 bases at V and 0 bases at J, with 8 bases between.